The TCR beta chain described here comes from a study of blood T cell repertoires in COVID-19. Study as a whole: COVID-19 samples collected from the United States, Italy and Spain covered acute and convalescent phases. PBMCs, B-cell-depleted T cells, or T cells provided the cDNA or gDNA that made up the material.

Original methodology: The authors estimated nucleated cell counts from reference gene primer amplification. The table came from immunoSEQ multiplex PCR; TCRdb's copy has only in-frame clones and leaves some out. V and J calls and clone size come straight from that table; D and trimming were deduced from the DNA. The data contain 170,000 or so clones, approximately 86% of them seen just once; the ten biggest clones take up about 7%. The CDR3 extends over 14 amino acids. With 2 bases clipped from V and 8 bases from J, the junction kept 6 bases outside the gene matches. Germline-derived CDR1 and CDR2 are GTSNPN and SVGIG (reference sequence).

This chain uses TRBV30 with TRBJ1-4, with TRBD1 identical over 9 bases. The clonotype originates from a man aged 50 to 60 with active or convalescent COVID-19. Material: peripheral blood. In nucleotides, the CDR3 is TGTGCCTGGAGTCTGGGACAGGGCTTGGAAAAACTGTTTTTT. This translates into CAWSLGQGLEKLFF. The whole variable domain, remainder taken from reference TRBV30 and TRBJ1-4, is SQTIHQWPATLVQPVGSPLSLECTVEGTSNPNLYWYRQAAGRGLQLLFYSVGIGQISSEVPQNLSASRPQDRQFILSSKKLLLSDSGFYLCAWSLGQGLEKLFFGSGTQLSVL.